The rows below give T cell receptor beta chains drawn from one sample of a study of OX40 agonist ivuxolimab in advanced cancers. This table comes from immunoSEQ multiplex PCR, and its TCRdb copy is limited to in-frame clones, with some not included. The profile shows 25,000 to 35,000 clones, roughly nine tenths of them singletons. The sequenced sample was CD4+ or CD8+ T cells sorted from blood, obtained in a trial of the OX40 agonist ivuxolimab. All receptors derive from an adult with an advanced solid tumor such as melanoma, head and neck, liver or kidney cancer. CDR3s leave out the opening cysteine and the closing phenylalanine or tryptophan. The order of the fields is V gene, J gene, CDR3 protein.

v_gene: TRBV7-9; j_gene: TRBJ2-1; CDR3aa: ASSPGTSVGEQF
v_gene: TRBV25-1; j_gene: TRBJ2-1; CDR3aa: ASRGSSSYNEQF
v_gene: TRBV14; j_gene: TRBJ1-1; CDR3aa: ASSQLYRQEAF
v_gene: TRBV11-2; j_gene: TRBJ1-6; CDR3aa: ASSYPGQWGRVNSPLH
v_gene: TRBV10-2; j_gene: TRBJ1-2; CDR3aa: ASGDSLANYGYT
v_gene: TRBV7-9; j_gene: TRBJ1-6; CDR3aa: ASSLPPGQGEHNSPLH
v_gene: TRBV7-2; j_gene: TRBJ2-3; CDR3aa: ASSSSGIDTDTQY
v_gene: TRBV19; j_gene: TRBJ2-1; CDR3aa: ASARTPLPANNEQF
v_gene: TRBV28; j_gene: TRBJ1-5; CDR3aa: ASRGGASNQPQH
v_gene: TRBV6-1; j_gene: TRBJ2-6; CDR3aa: ASSPPGANVLT
v_gene: TRBV6-6; j_gene: TRBJ1-2; CDR3aa: ASRTTGDGYT
v_gene: TRBV28; j_gene: TRBJ2-6; CDR3aa: ASSLFISGANVLT
v_gene: TRBV5-6; j_gene: TRBJ2-5; CDR3aa: ASSSGQVGLVKETQY
v_gene: TRBV4-1; j_gene: TRBJ1-5; CDR3aa: ASGSGHLDSNQPQH
v_gene: TRBV27; j_gene: TRBJ2-3; CDR3aa: ASAERGATDTQY
v_gene: TRBV6-4; j_gene: TRBJ1-5; CDR3aa: ASSEIGGGNQPQH
v_gene: TRBV19; j_gene: TRBJ2-4; CDR3aa: ASRSTGGSAKNIQY
v_gene: TRBV27; j_gene: TRBJ2-3; CDR3aa: ASSSGLDPGTQY
v_gene: TRBV5-5; j_gene: TRBJ2-3; CDR3aa: ASSLGTTGTDTQY
v_gene: TRBV6-8; j_gene: TRBJ2-2; CDR3aa: ASSDPWRGGTGELF
v_gene: TRBV7-2; j_gene: TRBJ2-1; CDR3aa: ASSLGPGGTYNEQF
v_gene: TRBV2; j_gene: TRBJ1-6; CDR3aa: ATLKSSYNSPLH
v_gene: TRBV28; j_gene: TRBJ1-1; CDR3aa: ASSLSVSIMNTEAF
v_gene: TRBV2; j_gene: TRBJ2-1; CDR3aa: ASSGASGRAYNEQF
v_gene: TRBV19; j_gene: TRBJ2-2; CDR3aa: ASSRIPGQGYTGELF